The sequence of this T cell receptor beta chain was determined in a study of CD8 T cells in ankylosing spondylitis. A few counts support this clonotype. Its cognate antigen is unknown. Findings and limits, study-wide: Ankylosing spondylitis blood appeared to be characterized by a TCR beta motif of roughly eight highly homologous variants. The authors found the disease-linked clones to be CD8+ and relatively rare in peripheral blood. Enrichment of disease-linked clones was reportedly significant in matched ankylosing spondylitis synovial fluid.

It was by quantitative 5'-RACE with molecular barcodes that TCR beta libraries were made. MiXCR, applied by TCRdb to the 5' RACE reads, yields one record per CDR3 protein. The sample shows roughly 260,000 distinct CDR3 sequences, 20% of them seen only once. V was pared by 5 bases and J by 3 bases, with 2 bases of the junction left unmatched. Germline-derived CDR1 and CDR2 are KGHDR and SFDVKD. This CDR3 contains 13 residues. This receptor was identified in a male donor with ankylosing spondylitis or in good health (not recorded which). The sequenced sample was blood, either unsorted or a sorted T cell fraction (not recorded which). This sequence joins TRBV24-1 and TRBJ1-2, with 7 bases that match TRBD1. In DNA form, the CDR3 reads TGTGCCACCAGTGGACAGGGAGACTATGGCTACACCTTC. Translated, it gives CATSGQGDYGYTF.